This T cell receptor (beta chain) was observed in a study of blood T cells in healthy people across ages. Turning to this clonotype: Its matching antigen is unknown.

Findings of the study overall: Observed TCR beta diversity per million T cells went down as age went up. This fall followed a roughly linear course with age.

Together with a sample-barcoded 5' primer, a J-beta primer mix was included in a second PCR lasting about 6 to 11 cycles. A single record per CDR3 protein comes from TCRdb applying MiXCR to the 5' RACE reads. The data hold about 720,000 distinct CDR3 sequences, with roughly 25% observed a single time. These data also formed part of another study, on T cells of mothers and their children.

This TCR derives from a boy younger than 18 in good health. Sample: blood.

The CDR3 coding sequence is TGTGCCAGCAGCTTAGCCAGGGAATTAGCCAAAAACATTCAGTACTTC. Protein sequence: CASSLARELAKNIQYF. J is TRBJ2-4 and V is TRBV11-2, with a possible D match to TRBD1 (5 bases). The CDR3 consists of 16 residues. Per the germline V gene, CDR1 is SGHAT and CDR2 is FQNNGV. V lost 1 base to trimming and J lost 0 bases, with 10 bases between them.